This T cell receptor (beta chain) was recovered during a study of tumor-infiltrating lymphocytes in primary liver carcinoma (dated by TCRdb to the late 2010s). For the study in its entirety: Between November 2015 and early 2016, roughly five patients in China with histopathologically diagnosed primary liver carcinoma had their tumors surgically resected. Repertoires from technical replicates were highly reproducible, with mean shared-clone rates approximately 0.88 and correlation coefficients above 0.95. TCRbeta repertoire sequencing covered 35 specimens from 5 patients: roughly 25 tumor regions, 5 adjacent noncancerous liver tissues and 5 peripheral blood samples. TCRbeta repertoire sequencing, expression microarrays and whole-exome sequencing were combined in the study across five regions of each liver tumor, with adjacent normal tissue and blood also included. Each sample produced about 3.5 to 8 million productive TCRbeta reads, and read depth showed no significant difference between tissue types. Hepatocellular carcinoma (four) or combined HCC and intrahepatic cholangiocarcinoma (one) was present in the five patients, who were three men and two women aged 30 to 69 years. The five patients had tumors of stage T1-T3 N0M0, with maximum diameters ranging from 4.2 to 10 cm. What the authors observed across the whole study: With just five patients in the study, the authors point out that the findings should be validated in a larger study. Compared with blood, tumors had a significantly larger share of the repertoire taken up by the top 250 clones (p = 0.039). Repertoire overlap was found to be higher between tumor regions (mean around 35%) than between tumor-adjacent (approximately 17%) or tumor-blood (around 15%) pairs, consistent with antigen-driven expansion. Only the TCR beta chain was sequenced, so true repertoire diversity is likely underestimated because unpaired alpha chains were not captured. Bulk unsorted samples precluded comparing CD4+ and CD8+ T cell repertoires.

The CDR1 and CDR2 encoded by the germline V gene (reference sequence) are SEHNR and FQNEAQ. From cysteine to phenylalanine, the CDR3 is 12 amino acids long. The CDR3 DNA has 36 bases and is translated from base 1. RNA from unsorted whole blood was extracted with TRIzol reagent, and germline DNA was obtained with the DNeasy Blood & Tissue kit. Chronic HBV infection was present in the patients, and the patients were treatment-naive at sampling. Before surgery, around 4.2 milliliters of peripheral blood were collected into K2EDTA tubes. In this sample, this clonotype turned up once. It has no known antigen specificity. Mismatch with germline at one junction end may stem from a read error. Starting from approximately 460 ng total RNA, TCRbeta-specific cDNA was produced by reverse transcription with a constant-region primer and ProtoScript II reverse transcriptase. The TCRbeta libraries were prepared through three rounds of nested multiplex PCR following a slightly modified ARM-PCR procedure. Each of the first two PCR rounds ran for 9 to 11 cycles using multiplex TRBV1-TRBV30 forward primers together with a Cbeta reverse primer. Sample barcodes and Illumina adapters were added in a final 25-cycle PCR with Deep VentR polymerase. Before sequencing, amplicons of 200-500 bp were purified from gel using a QIAquick gel extraction kit. TCRbeta amplicons were sequenced on an Illumina HiSeq 2500 with 250-bp paired-end reads. From the authors' description of their analysis: Quality trimming of reads was performed with Trimmomatic v0.33, and paired reads were merged with FLASH v1.2.11 so that full CDR3 sequences could be recovered. MiGEC v1.2.1b assigned V, D and J germline segments to the rearranged TCRbeta sequences. Clonotype statistics and Shannon-Wiener diversity indices were calculated with VDJtools v1.0.0. Except for diversity analysis, only the 250 most abundant clonotypes of each sample were used in subsequent analyses to reduce sampling bias. TCRdb reworked the public reads: Q25 trimming with fastp, MiXCR clone assembly, productive beta chains retained. One record per CDR3 amino acid sequence lists the most common genes and DNA. None of the V and J calls come from the authors' own analysis; TCRdb made them. This sample lists roughly 330,000 distinct CDR3 sequences; about 61% were detected once. The top ten constitute about 6% of the sample.

This clonotype originated in a man aged 35-49 years with primary liver carcinoma and hepatitis B virus infection. The chain was built from TRBV7-9 and TRBJ2-7; no D gene is confidently identified. The sequencing sample was made of peripheral blood. At the DNA level, the sequence is TGTGCCAGAAGCTTAGATCAGTACGAGCAGTACTTC. It is translated as CARSLDQYEQYF. With the rest looked up from the reference TRBV7-9 and TRBJ2-7 genes rather than sequenced, the full variable domain is DTGVSQNPRHKITKRGQNVTFRCDPISEHNRLYWYRQTLGQGPEFLTYFQNEAQLEKSRLLSDRFSAERPKGSFSTLEIQRTEQGDSAMYLCARSLDQYEQYFGPGTRLTVT.